Listed below are T cell receptor beta chains from one sample, sequenced in a study of cytomegalovirus exposure and HLA in healthy donors. Only in-frame clones appear in the TCRdb table, and some are missing; sequencing was by immunoSEQ multiplex PCR. The sample includes roughly 130,000 clones, about 85% of them seen just once. The sequenced sample consisted of PBMCs. The origin of the receptors is a female donor in good health and CMV-seronegative. Both conserved end residues are part of each CDR3. The order of the fields is J gene, D gene, V gene, clone size, CDR3 DNA, CDR3 protein. The D gene is left open where the match is weak. Expanded clones get a size class; other rows say once, few or many, or leave the size out.

TRBJ2-5 TRBD2 TRBV6-5 - TGTGCCAGCAGTCGACTAGCGGAGTTACAAGAGACCCAGTACTTC CASSRLAELQETQYF
TRBJ2-1 TRBD2 TRBV4-3 - TGCGCCAGCAGCCGCCAGGGACTAGCGGGGGGTGAGCAGTTCTTC CASSRQGLAGGEQFF
TRBJ2-1 TRBD2 TRBV25-1 - TGTGCCTCGGGGCGGGAGTTACTGGGTGAGCAGTTCTTC CASGRELLGEQFF
TRBJ1-1 - TRBV9 few TGTGCCAGCAGCACGCGAGATGAAGGGCCGGGGGGAGCTTTCTTT CASSTRDEGPGGAFF
TRBJ2-3 TRBD1 TRBV11-2 - TGTGCCAGCAGCTTAGGAGGGACAGGGCGTATAGATACGCAGTATTTT CASSLGGTGRIDTQYF
TRBJ1-3 - TRBV7-9 - TGTGCCAGCGGGTTTACAGGGAGCGGAAACACCATATATTTT CASGFTGSGNTIYF
TRBJ1-3 - TRBV30 few TGTGCCTGGTCGCCGGGGTCTGGAAACACCATATATTTT CAWSPGSGNTIYF
TRBJ1-2 - TRBV28 - TGTGCCAGCAGTTCCACAGGGAACTACACCTTC CASSSTGNYTF
TRBJ1-1 - TRBV18 - TGTGCCAGCTCAACAGACAGAAACACTGAAGCTTTCTTT CASSTDRNTEAFF
TRBJ2-3 TRBD2 TRBV7-3 - TGTGCCAGCAGCTTAGGGCTAGCGGGCACAGATACGCAGTATTTT CASSLGLAGTDTQYF
TRBJ2-5 - TRBV13 - TGTGCCAGCAGCCACCCCAGGCTCTCAGAGACCCAGTACTTC CASSHPRLSETQYF
TRBJ1-1 TRBD1 TRBV18 - TGTGCCAGCTCACCAGACAGGGTAAAGGCTGAAGCTTTCTTT CASSPDRVKAEAFF
TRBJ2-7 TRBD2 TRBV6-1 - TGTGCCAGCAGGGTCGCGGGAGGGCCAGACGAGCAGTACTTC CASRVAGGPDEQYF
TRBJ2-7 TRBD1 TRBV5-1 - TGCGCCAGCAGCGGACGCGACAGGGCCTACGAGCAGTACTTC CASSGRDRAYEQYF
TRBJ2-1 - TRBV7-2 - TGTGCCAGCAGCCGGCAGGGGCCTTCCTACAATGAGCAGTTCTTC CASSRQGPSYNEQFF
TRBJ2-7 TRBD1 TRBV30 once TGTGCCTGGAAGACAGGGCTAACCTACGAGCAGTACTTC CAWKTGLTYEQYF
TRBJ2-3 - TRBV12-5 - TGTGCTAGTGGGAAGGGGCTCACAGATACGCAGTATTTT CASGKGLTDTQYF
TRBJ2-3 - TRBV5-1 - TGCGCCAGCAGCCCAACCGCACTAGCAGATACGCAGTATTTT CASSPTALADTQYF
TRBJ1-1 - TRBV5-5 - TGTGCCAGCAGACGAGCATTCTCCGACACTGAAGCTTTCTTT CASRRAFSDTEAFF
TRBJ2-3 TRBD2 TRBV4-1 - TGCGCCAGCAGCTTCGTGATAGCGGGGGGCCTACCAGATACGCAGTATTTT CASSFVIAGGLPDTQYF
TRBJ2-1 TRBD2 TRBV12-5 once TGTGCTAGTGGACACCCAAGACTAGCGGGAGAGCACAATGAGCAGTTCTTC CASGHPRLAGEHNEQFF